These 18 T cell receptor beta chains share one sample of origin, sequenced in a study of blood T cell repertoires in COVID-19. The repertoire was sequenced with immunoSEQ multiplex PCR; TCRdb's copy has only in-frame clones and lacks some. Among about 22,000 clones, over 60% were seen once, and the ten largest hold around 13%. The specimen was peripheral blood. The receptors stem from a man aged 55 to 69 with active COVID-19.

CDR3 in DNA: TGTGCCATCAGTGAGTCATGGGTAGAGGAGAACACTGAAGCTTTCTTT. It specifies CAISESWVEENTEAFF. The J gene is TRBJ1-1, the V gene TRBV10-3, with D uncertain. Germline values: CDR1 ENHRY, CDR2 SYGVKD. V was pared by 0 bases and J by 1 base, with 12 bases between. The CDR3 is 16 amino acids.

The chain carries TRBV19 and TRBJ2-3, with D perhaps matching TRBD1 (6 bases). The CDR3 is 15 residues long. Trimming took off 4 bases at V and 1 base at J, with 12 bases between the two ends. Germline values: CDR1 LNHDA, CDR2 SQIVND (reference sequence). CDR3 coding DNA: TGTGCCAGTAGTACAGGGGCGCCGGGCACAGATACGCAGTATTTT. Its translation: CASSTGAPGTDTQYF. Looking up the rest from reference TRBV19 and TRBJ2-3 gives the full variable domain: DGGITQSPKYLFRKEGQNVTLSCEQNLNHDAMYWYRQDPGQGLRLIYYSQIVNDFQKGDIAEGYSVSREKKESFPLTVTSAQKNPTAFYLCASSTGAPGTDTQYFGPGTRLTVL.

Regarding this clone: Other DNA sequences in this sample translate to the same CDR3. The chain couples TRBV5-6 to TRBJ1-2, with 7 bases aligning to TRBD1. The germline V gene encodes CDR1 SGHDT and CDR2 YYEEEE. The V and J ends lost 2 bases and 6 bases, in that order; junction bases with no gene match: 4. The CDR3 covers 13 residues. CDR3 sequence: CASSFTGADGYTF. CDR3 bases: TGTGCCAGCAGCTTCACAGGGGCGGATGGCTACACCTTC.

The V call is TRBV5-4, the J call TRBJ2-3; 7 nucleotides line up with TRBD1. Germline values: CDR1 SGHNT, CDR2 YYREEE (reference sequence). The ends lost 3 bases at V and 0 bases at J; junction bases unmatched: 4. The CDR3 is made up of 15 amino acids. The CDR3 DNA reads TGTGCCAGCAGCTCGGGACAGCCTAGCACAGATACGCAGTATTTT. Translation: CASSSGQPSTDTQYF.

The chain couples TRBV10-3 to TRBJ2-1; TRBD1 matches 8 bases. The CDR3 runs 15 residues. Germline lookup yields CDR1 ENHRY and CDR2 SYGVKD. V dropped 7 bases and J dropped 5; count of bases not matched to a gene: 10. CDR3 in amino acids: CAINPTGAIDNEQFF. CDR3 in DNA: TGTGCCATCAATCCGACAGGGGCAATTGACAATGAGCAGTTCTTC.

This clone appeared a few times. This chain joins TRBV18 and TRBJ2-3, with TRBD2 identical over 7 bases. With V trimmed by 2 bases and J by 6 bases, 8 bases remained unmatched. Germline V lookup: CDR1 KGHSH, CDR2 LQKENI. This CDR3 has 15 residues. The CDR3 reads CASSPGLAEGDTQYF. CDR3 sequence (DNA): TGTGCCAGCTCACCAGGCCTAGCGGAGGGGGATACGCAGTATTTT.

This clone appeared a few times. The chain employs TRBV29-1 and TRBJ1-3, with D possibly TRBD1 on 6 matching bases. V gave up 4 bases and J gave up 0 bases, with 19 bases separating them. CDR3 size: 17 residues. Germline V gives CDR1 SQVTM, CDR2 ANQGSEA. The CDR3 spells CSVGEWETGGSGNTIYF. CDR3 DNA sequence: TGCAGCGTTGGAGAATGGGAGACAGGAGGCTCTGGAAACACCATATATTTT.

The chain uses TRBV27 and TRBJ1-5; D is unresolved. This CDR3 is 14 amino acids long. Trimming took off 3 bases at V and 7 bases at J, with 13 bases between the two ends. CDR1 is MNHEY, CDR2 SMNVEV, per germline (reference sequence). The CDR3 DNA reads TGTGCCAGCAGTTTTCAAAGGAGAAGACAGCCCCAGCATTTT. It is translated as CASSFQRRRQPQHF.

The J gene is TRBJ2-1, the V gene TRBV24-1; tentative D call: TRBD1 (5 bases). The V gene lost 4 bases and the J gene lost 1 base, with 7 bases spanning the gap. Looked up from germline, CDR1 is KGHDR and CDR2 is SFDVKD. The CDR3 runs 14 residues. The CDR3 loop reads CATSDRQSYNEQFF. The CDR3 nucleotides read TGTGCCACCAGTGACCGACAGTCCTACAATGAGCAGTTCTTC.

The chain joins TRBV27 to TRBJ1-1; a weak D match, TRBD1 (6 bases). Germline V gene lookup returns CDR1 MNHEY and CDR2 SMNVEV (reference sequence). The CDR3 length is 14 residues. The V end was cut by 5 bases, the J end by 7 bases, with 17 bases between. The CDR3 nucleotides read TGTGCCAGCAGTCCGCAGACAGGACAGCTTGAAGCTTTCTTT. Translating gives CASSPQTGQLEAFF.

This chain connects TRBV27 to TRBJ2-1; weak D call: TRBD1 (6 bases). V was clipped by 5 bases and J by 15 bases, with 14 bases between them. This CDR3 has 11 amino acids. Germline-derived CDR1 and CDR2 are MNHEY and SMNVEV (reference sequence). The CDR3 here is CASSTRGTRFF. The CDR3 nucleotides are TGTGCCAGCAGTACTAGGGGGACGCGGTTCTTC.

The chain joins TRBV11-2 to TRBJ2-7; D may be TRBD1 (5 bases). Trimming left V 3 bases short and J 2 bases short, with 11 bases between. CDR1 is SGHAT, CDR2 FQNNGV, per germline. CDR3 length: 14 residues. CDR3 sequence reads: CASSFRQTAYEQYF. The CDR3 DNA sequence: TGTGCCAGCAGCTTTAGACAGACCGCCTACGAGCAGTACTTC.

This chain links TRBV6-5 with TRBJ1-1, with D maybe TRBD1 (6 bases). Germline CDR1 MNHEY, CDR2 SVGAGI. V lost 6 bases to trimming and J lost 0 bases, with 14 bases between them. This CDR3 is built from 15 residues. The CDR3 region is CASSPLTGLNTEAFF. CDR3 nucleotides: TGTGCCAGCAGCCCCTTGACAGGCCTGAACACTGAAGCTTTCTTT.

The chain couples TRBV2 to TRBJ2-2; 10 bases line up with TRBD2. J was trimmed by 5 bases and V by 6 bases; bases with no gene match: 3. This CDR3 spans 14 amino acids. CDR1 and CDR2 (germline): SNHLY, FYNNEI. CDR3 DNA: TGTGCCAGCAGGGGACTAGCGTGGACCGGGGAGCTGTTTTTT. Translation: CASRGLAWTGELFF.

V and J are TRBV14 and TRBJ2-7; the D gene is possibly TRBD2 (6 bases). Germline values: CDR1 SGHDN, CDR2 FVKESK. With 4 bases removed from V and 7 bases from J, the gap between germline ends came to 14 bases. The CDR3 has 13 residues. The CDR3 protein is CASSRQVEGEQYF. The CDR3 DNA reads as TGTGCCAGCAGCCGGCAAGTGGAGGGGGAGCAGTACTTC.

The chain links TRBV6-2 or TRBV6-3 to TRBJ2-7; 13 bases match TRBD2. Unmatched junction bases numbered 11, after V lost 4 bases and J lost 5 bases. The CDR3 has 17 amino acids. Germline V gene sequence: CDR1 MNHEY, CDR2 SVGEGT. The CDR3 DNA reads TGTGCCAGCAGTTCCCACCGAGGACTAGCGGGAGCCAACGAGCAGTACTTC. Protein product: CASSSHRGLAGANEQYF.

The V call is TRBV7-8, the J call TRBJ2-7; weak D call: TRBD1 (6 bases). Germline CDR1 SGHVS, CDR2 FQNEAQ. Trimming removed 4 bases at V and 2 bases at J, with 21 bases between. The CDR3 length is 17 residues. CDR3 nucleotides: TGTGCCAGCAGCTATAACTTGGACAGCTCCGCACCCTACGAGCAGTACTTC. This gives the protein CASSYNLDSSAPYEQYF.

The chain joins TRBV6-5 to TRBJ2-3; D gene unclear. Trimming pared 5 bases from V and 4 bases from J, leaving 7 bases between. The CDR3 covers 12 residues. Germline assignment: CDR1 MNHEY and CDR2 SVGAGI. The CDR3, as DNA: TGTGCCAGCAGTAATGCGGCAGATACGCAGTATTTT. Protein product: CASSNAADTQYF.